This is a list of T cell receptor beta chains from one sample in a study of CXCR3-negative and CXCR3-positive naive CD8 T cells. Using the 5' RACE reads, TCRdb records one entry per CDR3 protein without DNA. This table lists just under 90,000 distinct CDR3 sequences. The material sequenced was naive CXCR3+ CD8+ T cells from blood. These receptors all come from a human donor in good health. Some clones in this sample may be carry-over from other donors' samples. The CDR3 runs from the conserved cysteine through the conserved F or W.

J | V | CDR3
TRBJ2-1 | TRBV29-1 | CSVEVASSYNEQFF
TRBJ1-2 | TRBV30 | CAWSTGTGLGYTF
TRBJ2-6 | TRBV12-3/TRBV12-4 | CASDIRISGANVLTF
TRBJ1-5 | TRBV23-1 | CASSQSPRSTNSNQPQHF
TRBJ1-4 | TRBV29-1 | CSVLPGQGPSELFF
TRBJ2-5 | TRBV27 | CASSFAEFGTQYF
TRBJ1-3 | TRBV28 | CASSLTARSGNTIYF
TRBJ2-1 | TRBV6-5 | CASSPDRDKQFF
TRBJ2-7 | TRBV12-3/TRBV12-4 | CASSPRRSYEQYF
TRBJ1-1 | TRBV11-1 | CASTSDKGWNTEAFF
TRBJ2-7 | TRBV7-9 | CASTPGQATYEQYF
TRBJ1-1 | TRBV29-1 | CSGSGEVNTEAFF
TRBJ2-3 | TRBV6-6 | CASSPTAGPQYTDTQYF
TRBJ2-3 | TRBV7-9 | CASSPEQGYADTQYF
TRBJ2-2 | TRBV7-6 | CASSLGGTGELFF
TRBJ2-3 | TRBV28 | CASSLGRSRTDTQYF
TRBJ2-7 | TRBV3-1 | CASSQSRGIGEQYF
TRBJ2-3 | TRBV20-1 | CSAFDRGGTDTQYF
TRBJ2-7 | TRBV10-3 | CAISESVGQSYEQYF
TRBJ2-7 | TRBV6-6 | CASSLLSTGAYEQYF